This TCR beta chain appears in the sequencing data of a study of blood T cell repertoires in COVID-19. Study overall: COVID-19 samples from acute and convalescent phases originated in the United States, Italy and Spain. The cDNA or gDNA used as material had been derived from T cells, B-cell-depleted T cells, or PBMCs.

The CDR3 has 13 residues. Germline CDR1 reads LGHDT; CDR2 reads YNNKEL (reference sequence). V lost 1 base to trimming and J lost 7 bases, with 10 bases between them. Original processing methods: How many nucleated cells were present was estimated from reference gene primer amplification. This table comes from immunoSEQ multiplex PCR, and its TCRdb copy is limited to in-frame clones, with some not included. Clonal size and the V and J genes are those of that table, whereas D and trimming came from the DNA. The table lists some 70,000 clones, approximately 89% of them singletons. The rearrangement uses TRBV3-1 (or the pseudogene TRBV3-2) and TRBJ1-1; D is perhaps TRBD1 (5 bases). The TCR comes from a woman aged 70-85 years with acute or convalescent COVID-19. The sample consisted of peripheral blood. The CDR3 nucleotides read TGTGCCAGCAGCCAAGCCGGGGGAGGTGAAGCTTTCTTT. This sequence encodes CASSQAGGGEAFF.